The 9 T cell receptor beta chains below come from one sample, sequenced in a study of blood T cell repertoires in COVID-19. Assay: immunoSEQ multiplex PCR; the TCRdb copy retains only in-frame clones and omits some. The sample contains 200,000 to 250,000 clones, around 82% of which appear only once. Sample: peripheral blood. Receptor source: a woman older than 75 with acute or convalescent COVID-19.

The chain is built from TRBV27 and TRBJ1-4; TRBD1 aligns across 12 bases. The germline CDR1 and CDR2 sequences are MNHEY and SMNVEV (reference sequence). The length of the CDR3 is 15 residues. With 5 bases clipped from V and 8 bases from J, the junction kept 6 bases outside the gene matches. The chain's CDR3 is CASSRTGTGGEKLFF. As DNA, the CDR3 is TGTGCCAGCAGTCGCACCGGGACAGGGGGCGAAAAACTGTTTTTT.

The CDR3 here is CASSTSGTGVPQPQHF. CDR3 coding DNA: TGTGCCAGTAGTACCTCCGGGACAGGGGTTCCTCAGCCCCAGCATTTT. The chain employs TRBV19 and TRBJ1-5; 10 positions agree with TRBD1. Germline trimming cut 4 bases from V and 6 bases from J; bases unmatched to any gene: 9. The CDR3 has 16 amino acids. Germline CDR1 is LNHDA and CDR2 is SQIVND (reference sequence).

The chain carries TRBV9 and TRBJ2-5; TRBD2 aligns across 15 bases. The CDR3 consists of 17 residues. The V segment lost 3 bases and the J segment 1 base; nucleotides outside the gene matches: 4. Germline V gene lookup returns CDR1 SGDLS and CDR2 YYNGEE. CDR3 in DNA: TGTGCCAGCAGCGACGGGACTAGCGGGGGGACCCAAGAGACCCAGTACTTC. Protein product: CASSDGTSGGTQETQYF.

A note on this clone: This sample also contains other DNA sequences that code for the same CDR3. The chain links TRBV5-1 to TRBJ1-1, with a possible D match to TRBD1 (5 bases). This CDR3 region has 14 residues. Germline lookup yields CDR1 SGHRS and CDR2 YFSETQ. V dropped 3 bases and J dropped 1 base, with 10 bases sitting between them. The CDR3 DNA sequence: TGCGCCAGCAGCTATGACAGCCCGAACACTGAAGCTTTCTTT. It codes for CASSYDSPNTEAFF.

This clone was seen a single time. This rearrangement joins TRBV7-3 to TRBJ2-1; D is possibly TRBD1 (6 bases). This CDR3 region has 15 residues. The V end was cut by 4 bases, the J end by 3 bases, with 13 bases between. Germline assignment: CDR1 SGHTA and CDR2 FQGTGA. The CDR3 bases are TGTGCCAGCAGCTCAACAGGGAGTATCTACAATGAGCAGTTCTTC. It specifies CASSSTGSIYNEQFF.

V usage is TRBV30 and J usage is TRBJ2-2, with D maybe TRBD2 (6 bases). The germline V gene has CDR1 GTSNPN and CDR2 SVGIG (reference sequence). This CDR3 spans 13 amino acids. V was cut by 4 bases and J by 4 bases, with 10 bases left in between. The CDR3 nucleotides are TGTGCCTGGACCCCCGGGGGCACCGGGGAGCTGTTTTTT. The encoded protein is CAWTPGGTGELFF.

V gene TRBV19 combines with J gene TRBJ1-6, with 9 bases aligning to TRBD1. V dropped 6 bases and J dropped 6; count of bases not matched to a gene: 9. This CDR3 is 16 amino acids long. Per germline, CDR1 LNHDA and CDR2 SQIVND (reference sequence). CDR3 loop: CASSHALDRGNSPLHF. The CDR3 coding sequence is TGTGCCAGTAGCCACGCCCTGGACAGGGGTAATTCACCCCTCCACTTT.

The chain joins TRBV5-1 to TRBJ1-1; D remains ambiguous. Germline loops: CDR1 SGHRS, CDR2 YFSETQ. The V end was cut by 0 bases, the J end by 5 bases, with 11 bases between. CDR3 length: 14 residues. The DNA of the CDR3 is TGCGCCAGCAGCTTGGATGTTAGGAGGACTGAAGCTTTCTTT. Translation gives CASSLDVRRTEAFF.

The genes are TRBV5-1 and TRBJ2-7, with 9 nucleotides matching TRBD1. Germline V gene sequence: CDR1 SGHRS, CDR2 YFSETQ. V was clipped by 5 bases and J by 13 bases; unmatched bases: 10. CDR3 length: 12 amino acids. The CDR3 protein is CASSLGQGQSYF. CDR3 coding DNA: TGCGCCAGCAGTCTCGGACAGGGGCAGTCTTACTTC.